The 12 T cell receptor beta chains presented below share a single source sample, sequenced in a study of T cells after yellow fever vaccination. A single record per CDR3 protein comes from TCRdb applying MiXCR to the 5' RACE reads. The profile shows approximately 300,000 distinct CDR3 sequences, roughly 13% of them singletons. The sequenced sample was CD4+ T cells sorted from PBMCs, obtained 45 days after the yellow fever booster vaccination. These receptors were collected from a man aged 30 to 45 who received the YFV17D yellow fever vaccine.

The chain uses TRBV20-1 and TRBJ2-2; perhaps TRBD2 as D (6 bases). Deletions cut 3 bases from V and 2 bases from J, with 13 bases between. Germline CDR1 reads DFQATT; CDR2 reads SNEGSKA (reference sequence). The CDR3 extends over 15 amino acids. Written as DNA, the CDR3 is TGCAGTGCTAGCCGGCGGGGAGCCAACACCGGGGAGCTGTTTTTT. The encoded protein is CSASRRGANTGELFF.

This clonotype was recorded a few times. The chain combines TRBV2 with TRBJ2-7; no clear D. CDR3 length equals 12 residues. Looked up from germline, CDR1 is SNHLY and CDR2 is FYNNEI. Trimming cost V 8 bases and J 3 bases, with 11 bases left between them. The CDR3 DNA sequence: TGTGCCAGCGAGCAGGCAAACTACGAGCAGTACTTC. Translated: CASEQANYEQYF.

In this sample, this clonotype turned up many times. CDR3 nucleotide sequence: TGTGCCAGCAGCTTGTCAGGTTTCGATACGCAGTATTTT. Translating it yields CASSLSGFDTQYF. The V and J genes are TRBV5-6 and TRBJ2-3; no clear D gene. V shed 1 base and J shed 6 bases, with 9 bases lying between them. Germline V gives CDR1 SGHDT, CDR2 YYEEEE. The CDR3 runs 13 residues.

This clonotype turned up a few times. J is TRBJ2-1 and V is TRBV6-2 or TRBV6-3; weak D call: TRBD2 (8 bases). This CDR3 is built from 19 residues. The germline CDR1 and CDR2 sequences are MNHEY and SVGEGT. V was clipped by 8 bases and J by 8 bases, with 34 bases between them. The CDR3 DNA follows: TGTGCCAGCTACGGCCTCTCTCAGGGGGGAGCGGGAGATAGTGATGAGCAGTTCTTC. Protein product: CASYGLSQGGAGDSDEQFF.

The chain carries TRBV7-9 and TRBJ2-2; the D gene is possibly TRBD1 (6 bases). The germline V and J ends were trimmed by 8 bases and 5 bases, with 18 bases remaining between them. The CDR3 runs to 15 residues. Germline loops: CDR1 SEHNR, CDR2 FQNEAQ (reference sequence). CDR3 nucleotides: TGTGCCAGCCCCGACTCGGGGACAATGACCGGGGAGCTGTTTTTT. Translation gives CASPDSGTMTGELFF. The full variable domain, its missing parts supplied by reference TRBV7-9 and TRBJ2-2, is DTGVSQNPRHKITKRGQNVTFRCDPISEHNRLYWYRQTLGQGPEFLTYFQNEAQLEKSRLLSDRFSAERPKGSFSTLEIQRTEQGDSAMYLCASPDSGTMTGELFFGEGSRLTVL.

This clonotype came up many times. The V gene is TRBV20-1, the J gene TRBJ1-1; possible D gene TRBD1, 5 bases. With 5 bases removed from V and 6 bases from J, the gap between germline ends came to 16 bases. Germline V lookup: CDR1 DFQATT, CDR2 SNEGSKA (reference sequence). The CDR3 is 13 amino acids. The CDR3 loop reads CSAGRQLASEAFF. The CDR3 bases are TGCAGTGCTGGGAGACAGCTAGCGTCTGAAGCTTTCTTT.

The chain recombines TRBV5-5 with TRBJ2-1; a possible D gene is TRBD2 (7 bases). CDR1 SGHKS and CDR2 YYEKEE come from the germline V gene (reference sequence). Trimming took off 4 bases at V and 7 bases at J, with 21 bases between the two ends. This CDR3 has 16 residues. CDR3: CASSGGDKTILNEQFF. The CDR3 nucleotides are TGTGCCAGCAGCGGGGGGGACAAGACTATTTTAAATGAGCAGTTCTTC.

This clonotype was recorded at least ten times. V usage is TRBV11-2 and J usage is TRBJ2-1, with D unresolved. This CDR3 comprises 14 residues. Trimming left V 3 bases short and J 6 bases short, with 12 bases between. Per germline, CDR1 SGHAT and CDR2 FQNNGV. CDR3 in amino acids: CASSFFLLGNEQFF. In DNA, the CDR3 is TGTGCCAGCAGCTTTTTCCTCCTGGGCAATGAGCAGTTCTTC.

This clonotype was seen a handful of times. The J gene is TRBJ2-4, the V gene TRBV18, with 9 bases aligning to TRBD1. CDR1 is KGHSH and CDR2 is LQKENI in the germline V gene. The CDR3 extends over 16 amino acids. Trimming cost V 6 bases and J 3 bases; bases outside gene matches: 9. The CDR3 sequence: CASSPTGGAVKNIQYF. CDR3 DNA sequence: TGTGCCAGCTCCCCTACAGGGGGCGCGGTCAAAAACATTCAGTACTTC.

Only a few counts were recorded for this clonotype. This sequence joins TRBV5-1 and TRBJ2-1; D may be TRBD1 or TRBD2 (5 bases each). The germline V gene encodes CDR1 SGHRS and CDR2 YFSETQ. V dropped 2 bases and J dropped 6 bases, with 15 bases sitting between them. This CDR3 comprises 15 residues. The CDR3 bases are TGCGCCAGCAGCTTTTCGGGGCGTACTTTCAATGAGCAGTTCTTC. Amino acid sequence: CASSFSGRTFNEQFF.

The V gene is TRBV20-1, the J gene TRBJ2-5, with D perhaps being TRBD1 or TRBD2 (5 bases each). V was shortened by 2 bases and J by 6 bases, with 22 bases between the two germline ends. Germline CDR1 and CDR2: DFQATT and SNEGSKA (reference sequence). The CDR3 totals 16 residues. CDR3 sequence (DNA): TGCAGTGCTAGACCTCATCCGGTTCGGGGCGGGCAGACCCAGTACTTC. It yields the protein CSARPHPVRGGQTQYF.

This clonotype was detected only a few times. The gene calls are TRBV7-6 and TRBJ2-6, with D possibly matching TRBD2 (5 bases). V was cut by 8 bases and J by 4 bases, with 15 bases left in between. The CDR3 is 15 amino acids. CDR1 SGHVS and CDR2 FNYEAQ come from the germline V gene. The CDR3 spells CASARSGTGANVLTF. The DNA of the CDR3 is TGTGCCAGCGCTAGAAGCGGCACCGGGGCCAACGTCCTGACTTTC.